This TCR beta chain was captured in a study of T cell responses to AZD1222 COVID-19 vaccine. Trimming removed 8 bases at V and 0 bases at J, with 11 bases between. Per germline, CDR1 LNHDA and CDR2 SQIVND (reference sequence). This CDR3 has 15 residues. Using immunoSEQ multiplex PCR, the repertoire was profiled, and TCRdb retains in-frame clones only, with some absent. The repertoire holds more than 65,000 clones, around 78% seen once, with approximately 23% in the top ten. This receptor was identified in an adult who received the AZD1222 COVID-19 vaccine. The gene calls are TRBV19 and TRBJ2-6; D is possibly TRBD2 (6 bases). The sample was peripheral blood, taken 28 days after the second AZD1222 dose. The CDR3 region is CASLGLYSGANVLTF. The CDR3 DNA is TGTGCCAGTCTGGGACTGTACTCTGGGGCCAACGTCCTGACTTTC.